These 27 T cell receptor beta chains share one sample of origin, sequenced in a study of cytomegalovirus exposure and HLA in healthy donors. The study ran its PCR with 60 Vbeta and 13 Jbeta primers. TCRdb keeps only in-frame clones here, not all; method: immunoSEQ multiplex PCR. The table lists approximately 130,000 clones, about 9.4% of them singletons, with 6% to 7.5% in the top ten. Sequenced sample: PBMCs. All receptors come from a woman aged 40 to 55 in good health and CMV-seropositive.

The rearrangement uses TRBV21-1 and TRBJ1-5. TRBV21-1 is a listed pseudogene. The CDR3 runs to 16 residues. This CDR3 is CASSLCQGGRNQPQHF. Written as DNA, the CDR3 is TGTGCCAGCAGCCTTTGCCAGGGAGGTCGCAATCAGCCCCAGCATTTT.

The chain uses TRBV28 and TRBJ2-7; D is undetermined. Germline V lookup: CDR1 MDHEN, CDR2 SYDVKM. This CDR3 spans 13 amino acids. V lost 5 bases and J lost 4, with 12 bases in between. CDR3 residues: CASSLPGLYEQYF. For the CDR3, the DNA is TGTGCCAGCAGTCTCCCCGGTCTGTACGAGCAGTACTTC.

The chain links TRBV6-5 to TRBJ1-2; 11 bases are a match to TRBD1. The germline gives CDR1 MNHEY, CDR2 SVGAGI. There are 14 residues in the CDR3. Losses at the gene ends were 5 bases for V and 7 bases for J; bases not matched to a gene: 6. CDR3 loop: CASSQRTGGIGYTF. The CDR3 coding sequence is TGTGCCAGCAGTCAAAGGACAGGGGGCATTGGCTACACCTTC.

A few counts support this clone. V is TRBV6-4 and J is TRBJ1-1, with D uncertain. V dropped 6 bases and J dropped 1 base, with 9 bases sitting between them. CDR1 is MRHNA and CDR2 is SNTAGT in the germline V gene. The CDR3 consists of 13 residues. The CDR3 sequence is CASRAGENTEAFF. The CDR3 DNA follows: TGTGCCAGCAGAGCCGGGGAGAACACTGAAGCTTTCTTT.

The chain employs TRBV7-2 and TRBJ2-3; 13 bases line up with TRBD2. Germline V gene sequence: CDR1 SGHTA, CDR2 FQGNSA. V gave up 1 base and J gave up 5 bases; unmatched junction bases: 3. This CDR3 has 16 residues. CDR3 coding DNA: TGTGCCAGCAGCTTAGGGGGACTAGCGGGGAGAGATACGCAGTATTTT. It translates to CASSLGGLAGRDTQYF.

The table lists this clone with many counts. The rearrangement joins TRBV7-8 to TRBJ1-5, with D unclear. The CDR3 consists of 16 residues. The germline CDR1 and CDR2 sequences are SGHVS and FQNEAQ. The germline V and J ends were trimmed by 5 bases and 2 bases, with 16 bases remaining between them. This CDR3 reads CASSLLVSVGNQPQHF. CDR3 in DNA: TGTGCCAGCAGCCTTCTGGTTTCGGTGGGCAATCAGCCCCAGCATTTT.

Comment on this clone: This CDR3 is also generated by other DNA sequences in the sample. Here the CDR3 DNA reads TGTGCCAGCAGCGTAGGTCGGGGCTCCTACAATGAGCAGTTCTTC. Translated, it gives CASSVGRGSYNEQFF. The gene calls are TRBV9 and TRBJ2-1, with D possibly TRBD2 on 5 matching bases. The CDR3 covers 15 residues. The V and J ends lost 0 bases and 0 bases respectively, with 7 bases between them. In germline, CDR1 is SGDLS, CDR2 YYNGEE. The full variable domain, with the rest looked up from reference TRBV9 and TRBJ2-1, is DSGVTQTPKHLITATGQRVTLRCSPRSGDLSVYWYQQSLDQGLQFLIQYYNGEERAKGNILERFSAQQFPDLHSELNLSSLELGDSALYFCASSVGRGSYNEQFFGPGTRLTVL.

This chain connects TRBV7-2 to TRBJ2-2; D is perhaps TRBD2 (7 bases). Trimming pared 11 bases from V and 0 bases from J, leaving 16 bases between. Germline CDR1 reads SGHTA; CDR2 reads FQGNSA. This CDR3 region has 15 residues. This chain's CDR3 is CAGGAGAANTGELFF. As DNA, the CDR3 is TGTGCCGGTGGGGCGGGGGCCGCGAACACCGGGGAGCTGTTTTTT.

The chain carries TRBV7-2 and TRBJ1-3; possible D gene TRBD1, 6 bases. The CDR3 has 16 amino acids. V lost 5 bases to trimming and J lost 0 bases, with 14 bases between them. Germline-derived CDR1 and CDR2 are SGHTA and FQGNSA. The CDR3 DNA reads TGTGCCAGCAGCGCCCGACAGGTTTTCTCTGGAAACACCATATATTTT. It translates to CASSARQVFSGNTIYF.

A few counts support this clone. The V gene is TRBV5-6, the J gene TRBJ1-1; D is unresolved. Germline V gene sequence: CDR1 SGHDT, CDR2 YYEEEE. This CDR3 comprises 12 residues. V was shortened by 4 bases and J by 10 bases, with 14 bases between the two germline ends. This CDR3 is CASSLGLNGAFF. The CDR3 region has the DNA TGTGCCAGCAGCCTAGGATTAAACGGAGCTTTCTTT.

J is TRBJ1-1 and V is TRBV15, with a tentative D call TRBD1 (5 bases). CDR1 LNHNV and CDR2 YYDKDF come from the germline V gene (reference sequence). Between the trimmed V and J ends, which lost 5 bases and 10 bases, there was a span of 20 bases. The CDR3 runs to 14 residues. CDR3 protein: CATSDPGDYTGAFF. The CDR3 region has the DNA TGTGCCACCAGCGACCCCGGTGATTATACAGGAGCTTTCTTT. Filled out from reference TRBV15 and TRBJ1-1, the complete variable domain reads DAMVIQNPRYQVTQFGKPVTLSCSQTLNHNVMYWYQQKSSQAPKLLFHYYDKDFNNEADTPDNFQSRRPNTSFCFLDIRSPGLGDTAMYLCATSDPGDYTGAFFGQGTRLTVV.

CDR3 bases: TGTGCCAGCTCATCGGAAAGGGGGCCATACAATGAGCAGTTCTTC. This gives the protein CASSSERGPYNEQFF. The gene calls are TRBV18 and TRBJ2-1, with 7 positions matching TRBD1. Germline V lookup: CDR1 KGHSH, CDR2 LQKENI. This CDR3 has 15 residues. V dropped 5 bases and J dropped 4; count of bases not matched to a gene: 8.

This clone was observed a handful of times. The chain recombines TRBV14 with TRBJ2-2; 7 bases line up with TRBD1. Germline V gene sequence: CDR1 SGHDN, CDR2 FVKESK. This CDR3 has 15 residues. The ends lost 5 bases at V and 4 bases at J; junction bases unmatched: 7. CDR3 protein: CASSEGAGVTGELFF. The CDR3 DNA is TGTGCCAGCAGCGAGGGGGCAGGGGTCACCGGGGAGCTGTTTTTT.

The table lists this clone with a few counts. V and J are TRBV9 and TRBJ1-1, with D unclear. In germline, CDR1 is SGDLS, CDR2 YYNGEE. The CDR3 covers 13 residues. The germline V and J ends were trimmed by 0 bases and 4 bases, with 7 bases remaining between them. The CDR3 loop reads CASSVDVATEAFF. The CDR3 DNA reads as TGTGCCAGCAGCGTAGATGTAGCCACTGAAGCTTTCTTT. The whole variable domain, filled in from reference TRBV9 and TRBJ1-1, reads DSGVTQTPKHLITATGQRVTLRCSPRSGDLSVYWYQQSLDQGLQFLIQYYNGEERAKGNILERFSAQQFPDLHSELNLSSLELGDSALYFCASSVDVATEAFFGQGTRLTVV.

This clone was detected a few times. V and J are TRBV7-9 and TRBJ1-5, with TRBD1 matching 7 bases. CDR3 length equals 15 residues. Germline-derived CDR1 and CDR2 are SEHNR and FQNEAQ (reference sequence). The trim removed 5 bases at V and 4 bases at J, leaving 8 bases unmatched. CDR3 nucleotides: TGTGCCAGCAGCGCGGGACAGAAGGCAAATCAGCCCCAGCATTTT. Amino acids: CASSAGQKANQPQHF.

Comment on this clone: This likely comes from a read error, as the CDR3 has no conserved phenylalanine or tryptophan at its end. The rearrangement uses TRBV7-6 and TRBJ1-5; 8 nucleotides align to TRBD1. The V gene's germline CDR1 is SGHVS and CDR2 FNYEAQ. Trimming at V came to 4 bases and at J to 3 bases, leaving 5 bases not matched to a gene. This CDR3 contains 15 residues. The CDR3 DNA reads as TGTGCCAGCAGCTCGGGGACAGGAGTCAATCAGCCCCAGCATGTT. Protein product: CASSSGTGVNQPQHV.

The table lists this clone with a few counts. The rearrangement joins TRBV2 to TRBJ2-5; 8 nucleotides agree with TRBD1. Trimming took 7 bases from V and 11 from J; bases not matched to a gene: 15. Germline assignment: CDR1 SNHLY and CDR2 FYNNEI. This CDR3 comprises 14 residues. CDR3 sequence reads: CASNSPGGTKEQYF. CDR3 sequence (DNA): TGTGCCAGCAATAGTCCAGGGGGCACAAAGGAGCAGTACTTC.

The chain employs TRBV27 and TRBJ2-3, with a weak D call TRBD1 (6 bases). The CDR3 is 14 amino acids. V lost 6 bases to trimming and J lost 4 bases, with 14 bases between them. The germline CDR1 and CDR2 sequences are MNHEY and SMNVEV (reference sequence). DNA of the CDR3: TGTGCCAGCAGCCTTATCCCAGGGGCAGATACGCAGTATTTT. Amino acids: CASSLIPGADTQYF.

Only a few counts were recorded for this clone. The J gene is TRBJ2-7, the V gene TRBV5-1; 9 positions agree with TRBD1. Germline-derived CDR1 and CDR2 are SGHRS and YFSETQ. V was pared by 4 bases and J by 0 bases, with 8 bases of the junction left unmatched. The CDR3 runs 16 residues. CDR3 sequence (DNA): TGCGCCAGCAGCCGCGAAGGGACAGGGCTCTCCTACGAGCAGTACTTC. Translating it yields CASSREGTGLSYEQYF.

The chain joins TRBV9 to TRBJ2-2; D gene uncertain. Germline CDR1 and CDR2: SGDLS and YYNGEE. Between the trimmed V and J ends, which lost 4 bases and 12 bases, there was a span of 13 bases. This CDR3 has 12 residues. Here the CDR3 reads CASSFDIGQLFF. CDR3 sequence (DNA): TGTGCCAGCAGCTTCGATATTGGGCAGCTGTTTTTT.

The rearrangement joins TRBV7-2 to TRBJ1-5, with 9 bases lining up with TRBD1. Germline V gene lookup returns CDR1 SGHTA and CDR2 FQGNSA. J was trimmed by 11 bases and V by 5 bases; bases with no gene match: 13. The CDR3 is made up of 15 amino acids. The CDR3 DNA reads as TGTGCCAGCAGCCAGGATATGACAGGGGGTAACACCCAGCATTTT. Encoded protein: CASSQDMTGGNTQHF.

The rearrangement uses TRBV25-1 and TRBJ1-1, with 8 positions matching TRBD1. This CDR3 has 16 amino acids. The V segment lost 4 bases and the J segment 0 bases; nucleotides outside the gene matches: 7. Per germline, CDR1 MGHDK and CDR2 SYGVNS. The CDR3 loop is CASSGQGRTMNTEAFF. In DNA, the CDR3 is TGTGCCAGCAGTGGACAGGGGCGAACGATGAACACTGAAGCTTTCTTT.

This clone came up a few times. The CDR3 region is CAWDRGNSNQPQHF. The DNA for the CDR3 is TGTGCCTGGGACAGGGGAAATAGCAATCAGCCCCAGCATTTT. The V and J genes are TRBV30 and TRBJ1-5, with 8 nucleotides matching TRBD1. V lost 5 bases, J lost 0 bases, and 3 bases stayed unmatched. The CDR3 totals 14 residues. In germline, CDR1 is GTSNPN, CDR2 SVGIG (reference sequence).

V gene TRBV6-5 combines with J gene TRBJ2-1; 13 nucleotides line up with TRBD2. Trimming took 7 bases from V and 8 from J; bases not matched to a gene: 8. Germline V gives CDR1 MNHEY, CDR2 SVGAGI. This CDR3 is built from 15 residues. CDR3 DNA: TGTGCCAGCACCCCCGGGACTAGCGGGGACGATGAGCAGTTCTTC. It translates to CASTPGTSGDDEQFF.

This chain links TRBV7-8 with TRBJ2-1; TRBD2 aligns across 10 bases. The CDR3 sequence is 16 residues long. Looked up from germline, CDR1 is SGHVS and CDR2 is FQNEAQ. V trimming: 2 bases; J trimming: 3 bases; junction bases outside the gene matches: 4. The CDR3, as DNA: TGTGCCAGCAGCTTAACTAGACTAGCGGGCTACAATGAGCAGTTCTTC. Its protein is CASSLTRLAGYNEQFF.

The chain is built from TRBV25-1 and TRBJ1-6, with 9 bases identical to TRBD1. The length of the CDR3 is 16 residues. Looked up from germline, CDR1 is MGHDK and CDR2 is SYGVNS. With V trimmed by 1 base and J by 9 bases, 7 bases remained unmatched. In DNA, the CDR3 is TGTGCCAGCAGTGAATTTACAGGGGGCATCGGTTCACCCCTCCACTTT. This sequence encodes CASSEFTGGIGSPLHF.

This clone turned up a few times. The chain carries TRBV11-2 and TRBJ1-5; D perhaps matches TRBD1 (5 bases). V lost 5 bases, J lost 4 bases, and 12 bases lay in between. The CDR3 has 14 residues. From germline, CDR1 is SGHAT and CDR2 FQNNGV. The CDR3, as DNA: TGTGCCAGCAGCCCCGGGACTCTTAATCAGCCCCAGCATTTT. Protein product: CASSPGTLNQPQHF.